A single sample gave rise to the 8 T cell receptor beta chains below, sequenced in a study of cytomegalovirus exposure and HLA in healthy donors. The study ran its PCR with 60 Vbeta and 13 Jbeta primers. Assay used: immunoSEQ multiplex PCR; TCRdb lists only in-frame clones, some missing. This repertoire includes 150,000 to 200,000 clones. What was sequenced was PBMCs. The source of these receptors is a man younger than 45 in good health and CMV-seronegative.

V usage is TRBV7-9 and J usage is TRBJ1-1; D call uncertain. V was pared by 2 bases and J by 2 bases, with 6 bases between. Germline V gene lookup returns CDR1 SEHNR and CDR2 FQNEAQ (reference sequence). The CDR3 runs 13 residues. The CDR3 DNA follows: TGTGCCAGCAGCTTAATTAGTAACACTGAAGCTTTCTTT. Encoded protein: CASSLISNTEAFF.

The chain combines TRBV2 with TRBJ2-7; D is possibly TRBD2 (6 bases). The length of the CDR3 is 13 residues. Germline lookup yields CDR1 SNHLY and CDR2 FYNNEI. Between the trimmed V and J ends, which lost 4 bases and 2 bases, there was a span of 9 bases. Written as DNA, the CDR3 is TGTGCCAGCAGTGGTCCGGGAGCCTACGAGCAGTACTTC. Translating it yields CASSGPGAYEQYF.

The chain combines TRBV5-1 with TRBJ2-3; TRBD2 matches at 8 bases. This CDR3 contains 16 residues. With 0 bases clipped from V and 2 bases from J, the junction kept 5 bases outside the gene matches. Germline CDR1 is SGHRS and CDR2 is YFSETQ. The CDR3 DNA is TGCGCCAGCAGCTTGGATCAAGCGGGGGTCACAGATACGCAGTATTTT. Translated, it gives CASSLDQAGVTDTQYF.

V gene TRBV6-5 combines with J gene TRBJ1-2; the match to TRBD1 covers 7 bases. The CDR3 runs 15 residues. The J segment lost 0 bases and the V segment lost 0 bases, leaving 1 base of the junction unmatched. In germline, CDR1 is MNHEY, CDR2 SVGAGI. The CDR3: CASSYSTGTNYGYTF. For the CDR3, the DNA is TGTGCCAGCAGTTACTCGACAGGGACTAACTATGGCTACACCTTC.

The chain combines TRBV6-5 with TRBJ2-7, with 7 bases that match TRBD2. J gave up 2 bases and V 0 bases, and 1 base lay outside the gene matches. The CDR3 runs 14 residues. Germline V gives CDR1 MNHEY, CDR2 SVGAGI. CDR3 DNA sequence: TGTGCCAGCAGTTACTCGCGGGGGACCTACGAGCAGTACTTC. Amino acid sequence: CASSYSRGTYEQYF.

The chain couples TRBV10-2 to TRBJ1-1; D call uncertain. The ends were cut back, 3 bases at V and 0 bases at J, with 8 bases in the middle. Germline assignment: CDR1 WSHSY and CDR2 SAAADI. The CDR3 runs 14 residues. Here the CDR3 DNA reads TGCGCCAGCAGTGACCCGGGGATGAACACTGAAGCTTTCTTT. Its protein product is CASSDPGMNTEAFF.

The CDR3 sequence is CASSLGASDNSPLHF. The DNA of the CDR3 is TGTGCCAGCAGCTTAGGTGCTAGCGATAATTCACCCCTCCACTTT. This chain uses TRBV7-2 with TRBJ1-6; D not certain. Germline-derived CDR1 and CDR2 are SGHTA and FQGNSA. The V gene lost 1 base and the J gene lost 5 bases, with 9 bases spanning the gap. The CDR3 has 15 residues.

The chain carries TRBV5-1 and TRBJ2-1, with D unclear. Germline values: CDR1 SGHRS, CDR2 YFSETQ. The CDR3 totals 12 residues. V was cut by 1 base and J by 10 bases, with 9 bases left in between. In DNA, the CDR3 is TGCGCCAGCAGCTTGTTAAGTCGGGAGCAGTTCTTC. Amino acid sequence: CASSLLSREQFF.